The sequence of this TCR beta chain was determined in a study of long-term antiretroviral therapy in people with HIV. Runs used v3.0 of the immunoSEQ assay and were done at survey level. Assay: immunoSEQ multiplex PCR; the TCRdb copy retains only in-frame clones and omits some. The sample consists of 11,000 or so clones, approximately 80% of them appearing once. CDR1 is MDHEN and CDR2 is SYDVKM in the germline V gene. The V end was cut by 5 bases, the J end by 5 bases, with 21 bases between. This CDR3 is built from 16 residues. Participants living with HIV all received treatment in the United States. The chain joins TRBV28 to TRBJ1-2; TRBD1 is a possible D gene (6 bases). The starting material was unsorted PBMCs, obtained 1.2 years after starting antiretroviral therapy. This TCR was recovered from a man aged 40-49 years with HIV. The CDR3 sequence is CASSGGKYGTKYGYTF. The CDR3 coding sequence is TGTGCCAGCAGTGGGGGGAAATACGGGACAAAGTATGGCTACACCTTC.